This T cell receptor (beta chain) was recorded in a study of cytomegalovirus exposure and HLA in healthy donors. Germline trimming cut 6 bases from V and 4 bases from J; bases unmatched to any gene: 4. Germline V lookup: CDR1 SNHLY, CDR2 FYNNEI. There are 13 residues in the CDR3. Use of 60 Vbeta and 13 Jbeta primers characterized the PCR. Method: immunoSEQ multiplex PCR; TCRdb's copy keeps in-frame clones and lacks some. This sample has about 130,000 clones, with 77% found just once. The sample taken for sequencing was PBMCs. This clonotype was sampled from a male donor in good health and CMV-seropositive. V and J are TRBV2 and TRBJ2-7, with 9 bases that match TRBD1. The CDR3 nucleotides are TGTGCCAGCAGCGGACAGGGGTATTACGAGCAGTACTTC. This sequence encodes CASSGQGYYEQYF. The full variable domain, rest sourced from reference TRBV2 and TRBJ2-7, is EPEVTQTPSHQVTQMGQEVILRCVPISNHLYFYWYRQILGQKVEFLVSFYNNEISEKSEIFDDQFSVERPDGSNFTLKIRSTKLEDSAMYFCASSGQGYYEQYFGPGTRLTVT.